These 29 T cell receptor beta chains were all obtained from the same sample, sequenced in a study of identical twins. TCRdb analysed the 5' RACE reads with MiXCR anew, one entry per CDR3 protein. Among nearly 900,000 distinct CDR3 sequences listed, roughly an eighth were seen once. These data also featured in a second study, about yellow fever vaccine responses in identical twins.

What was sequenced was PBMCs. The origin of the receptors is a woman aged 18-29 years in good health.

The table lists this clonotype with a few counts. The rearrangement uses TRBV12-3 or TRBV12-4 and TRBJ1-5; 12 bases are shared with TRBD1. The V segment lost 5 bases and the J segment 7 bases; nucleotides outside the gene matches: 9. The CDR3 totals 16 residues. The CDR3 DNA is TGTGCCAGCAGTAACGCCGGGACAGGGGGCGGGCAGCCCCAGCATTTT. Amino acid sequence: CASSNAGTGGGQPQHF.

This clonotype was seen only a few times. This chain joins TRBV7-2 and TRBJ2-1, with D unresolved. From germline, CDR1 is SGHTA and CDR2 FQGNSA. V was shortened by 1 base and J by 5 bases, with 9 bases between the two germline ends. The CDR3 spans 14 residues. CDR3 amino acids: CASSLDLFNNEQFF. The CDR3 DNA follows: TGTGCCAGCAGCTTAGATCTGTTTAACAATGAGCAGTTCTTC.

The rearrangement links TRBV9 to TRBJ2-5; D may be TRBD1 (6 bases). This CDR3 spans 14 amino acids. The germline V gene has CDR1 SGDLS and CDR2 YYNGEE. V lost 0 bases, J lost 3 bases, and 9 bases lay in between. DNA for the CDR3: TGTGCCAGCAGCGTAGGCTACAGGGAAGAGACCCAGTACTTC. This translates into CASSVGYREETQYF.

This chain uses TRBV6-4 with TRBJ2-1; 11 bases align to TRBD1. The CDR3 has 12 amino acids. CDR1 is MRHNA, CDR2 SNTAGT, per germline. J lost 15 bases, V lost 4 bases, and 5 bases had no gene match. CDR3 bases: TGTGCCAGCAGTGCCGGACAGGGGGCACGGTTCTTC. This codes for CASSAGQGARFF.

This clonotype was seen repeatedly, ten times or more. CDR3 residues: CASSPTGGGITEAFF. The CDR3 DNA reads TGCGCCAGCAGCCCCACAGGGGGCGGGATCACTGAAGCTTTCTTT. The rearrangement joins TRBV5-1 to TRBJ1-1; 9 bases are shared with TRBD1. Germline V gene data show CDR1 as SGHRS and CDR2 as YFSETQ. The CDR3 sequence is 15 residues long. With 4 bases clipped from V and 4 bases from J, the junction kept 8 bases outside the gene matches.

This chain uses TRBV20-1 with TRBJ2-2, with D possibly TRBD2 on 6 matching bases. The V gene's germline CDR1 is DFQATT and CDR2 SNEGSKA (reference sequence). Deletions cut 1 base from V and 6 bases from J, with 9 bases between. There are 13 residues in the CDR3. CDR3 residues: CSARGPGAGELFF. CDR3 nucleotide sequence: TGCAGTGCTAGAGGCCCGGGGGCCGGGGAGCTGTTTTTT.

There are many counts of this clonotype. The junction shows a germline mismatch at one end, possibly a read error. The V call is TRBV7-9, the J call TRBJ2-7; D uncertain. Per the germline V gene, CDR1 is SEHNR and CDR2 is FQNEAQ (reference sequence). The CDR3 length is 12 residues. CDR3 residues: CASSLSSYEQYF. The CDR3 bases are TGCGCCAGCAGCTTGAGCTCCTACGAGCAGTACTTC.

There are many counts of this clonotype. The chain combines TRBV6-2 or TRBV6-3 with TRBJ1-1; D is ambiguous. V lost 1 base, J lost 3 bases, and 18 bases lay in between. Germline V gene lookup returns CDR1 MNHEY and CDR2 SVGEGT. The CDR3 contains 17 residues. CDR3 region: CASSYLVVGEWDTEAFF. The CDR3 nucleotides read TGTGCCAGCAGTTACTTGGTCGTAGGCGAGTGGGACACTGAAGCTTTCTTT.

CDR3 DNA sequence: TGTGCCAGCAGCTTAGCGGTGGTAAGGTCGTCTGATACGCAGTATTTT. This translates into CASSLAVVRSSDTQYF. V is TRBV7-9 and J is TRBJ2-3; D is unresolved. This CDR3 is built from 16 residues. V was clipped by 0 bases and J by 6 bases, with 16 bases between them. Germline assignment: CDR1 SEHNR and CDR2 FQNEAQ (reference sequence). The full variable domain, in which reference TRBV7-9 and TRBJ2-3 provide the parts outside the CDR3, is DTGVSQNPRHKITKRGQNVTFRCDPISEHNRLYWYRQTLGQGPEFLTYFQNEAQLEKSRLLSDRFSAERPKGSFSTLEIQRTEQGDSAMYLCASSLAVVRSSDTQYFGPGTRLTVL.

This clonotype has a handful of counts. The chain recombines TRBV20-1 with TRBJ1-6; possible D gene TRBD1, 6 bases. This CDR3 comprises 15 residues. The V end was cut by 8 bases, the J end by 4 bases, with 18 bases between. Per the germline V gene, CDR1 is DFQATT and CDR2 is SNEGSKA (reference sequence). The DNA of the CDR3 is TGCAGTCCCACCCGTGGAGGGGGATATAATTCACCCCTCCACTTT. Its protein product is CSPTRGGGYNSPLHF.

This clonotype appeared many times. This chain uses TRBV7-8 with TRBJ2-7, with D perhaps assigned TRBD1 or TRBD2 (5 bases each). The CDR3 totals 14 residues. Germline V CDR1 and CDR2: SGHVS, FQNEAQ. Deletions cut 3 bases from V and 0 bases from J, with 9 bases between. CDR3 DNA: TGTGCCAGCAGCTTGAGGGGATACTCCTACGAGCAGTACTTC. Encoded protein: CASSLRGYSYEQYF.

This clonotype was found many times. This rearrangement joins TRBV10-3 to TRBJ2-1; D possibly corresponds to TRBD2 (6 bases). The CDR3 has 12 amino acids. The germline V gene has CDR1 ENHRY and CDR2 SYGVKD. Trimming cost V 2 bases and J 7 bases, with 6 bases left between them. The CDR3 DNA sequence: TGTGCCATCAGTGAGGCGGGGAATGAGCAGTTCTTC. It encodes CAISEAGNEQFF.

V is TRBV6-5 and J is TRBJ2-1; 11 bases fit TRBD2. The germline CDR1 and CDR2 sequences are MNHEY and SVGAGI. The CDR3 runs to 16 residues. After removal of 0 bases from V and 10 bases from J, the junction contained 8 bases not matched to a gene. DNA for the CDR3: TGTGCCAGCAGTTACTCCGGGACTAGCGGCCTTGTCGAGCAGTTCTTC. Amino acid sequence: CASSYSGTSGLVEQFF.

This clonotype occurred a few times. CDR3 residues: CASSERDRGLLYGYTF. The CDR3 DNA reads as TGTGCCAGCAGTGAAAGGGACAGGGGACTCCTTTATGGCTACACCTTC. This chain connects TRBV6-1 to TRBJ1-2; 10 nucleotides line up with TRBD1. In germline, CDR1 is MNHNS, CDR2 SASEGT. CDR3 length equals 16 residues. V lost 2 bases, J lost 5 bases, and 8 bases stayed unmatched.

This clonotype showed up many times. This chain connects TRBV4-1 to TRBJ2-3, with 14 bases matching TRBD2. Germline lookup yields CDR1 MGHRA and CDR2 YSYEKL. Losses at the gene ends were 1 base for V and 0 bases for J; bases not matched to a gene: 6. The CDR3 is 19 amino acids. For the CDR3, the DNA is TGCGCCAGCAGCCAAGTGGGACTAGCGGGAGCCTATAGCACAGATACGCAGTATTTT. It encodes CASSQVGLAGAYSTDTQYF.

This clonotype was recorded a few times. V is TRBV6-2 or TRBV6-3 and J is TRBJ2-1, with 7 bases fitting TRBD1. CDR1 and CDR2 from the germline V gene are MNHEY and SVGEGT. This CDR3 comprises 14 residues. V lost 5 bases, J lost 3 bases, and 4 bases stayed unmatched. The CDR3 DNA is TGTGCCAGCAGTACAGGGGCCCTCTACAATGAGCAGTTCTTC. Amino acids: CASSTGALYNEQFF.

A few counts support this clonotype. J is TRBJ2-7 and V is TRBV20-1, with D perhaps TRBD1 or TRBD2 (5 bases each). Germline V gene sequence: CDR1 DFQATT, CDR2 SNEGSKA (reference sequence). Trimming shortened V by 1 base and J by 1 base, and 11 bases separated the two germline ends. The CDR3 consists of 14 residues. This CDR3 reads CSARGGWISYEQYV. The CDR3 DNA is TGCAGTGCTAGAGGGGGGTGGATATCCTACGAGCAGTACGTC.

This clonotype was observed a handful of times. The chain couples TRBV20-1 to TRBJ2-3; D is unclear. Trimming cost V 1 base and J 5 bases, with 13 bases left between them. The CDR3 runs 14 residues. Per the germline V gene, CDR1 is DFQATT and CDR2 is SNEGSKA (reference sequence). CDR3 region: CSARASDRLDTQYF. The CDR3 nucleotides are TGCAGTGCTAGAGCCAGCGACCGCTTAGATACGCAGTATTTT.

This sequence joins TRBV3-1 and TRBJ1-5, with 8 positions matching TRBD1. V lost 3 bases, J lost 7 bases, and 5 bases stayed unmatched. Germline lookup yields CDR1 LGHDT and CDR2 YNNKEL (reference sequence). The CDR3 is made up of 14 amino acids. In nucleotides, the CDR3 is TGTGCCAGCAGCCAGGGACAGGCCCAACAGCCCCAGCATTTT. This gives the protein CASSQGQAQQPQHF. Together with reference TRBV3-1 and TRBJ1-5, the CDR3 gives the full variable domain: DTAVSQTPKYLVTQMGNDKSIKCEQNLGHDTMYWYKQDSKKFLKIMFSYNNKELIINETVPNRFSPKSPDKAHLNLHINSLELGDSAVYFCASSQGQAQQPQHFGDGTRLSIL.

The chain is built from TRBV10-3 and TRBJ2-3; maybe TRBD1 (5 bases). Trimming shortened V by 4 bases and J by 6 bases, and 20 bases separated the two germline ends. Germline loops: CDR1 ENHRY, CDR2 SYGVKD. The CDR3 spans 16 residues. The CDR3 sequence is CAISGSGRVFSDTQYF. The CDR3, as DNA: TGTGCCATCAGTGGGTCGGGCAGGGTATTCTCCGATACGCAGTATTTT.

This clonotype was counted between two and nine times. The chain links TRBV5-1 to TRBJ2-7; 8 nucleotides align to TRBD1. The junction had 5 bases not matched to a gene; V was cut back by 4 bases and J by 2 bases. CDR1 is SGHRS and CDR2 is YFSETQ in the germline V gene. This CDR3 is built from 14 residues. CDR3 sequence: CASSDGQGTYEQYF. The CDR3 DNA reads TGCGCCAGCAGCGATGGACAGGGCACCTACGAGCAGTACTTC.

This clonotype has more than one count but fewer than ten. This CDR3 reads CASSLRTGPIFGDTQYF. In DNA, the CDR3 is TGTGCCAGCTCATTGCGGACTGGGCCCATTTTCGGAGATACGCAGTATTTT. V gene TRBV18 combines with J gene TRBJ2-3; D perhaps matches TRBD2 (5 bases). The CDR3 has 17 amino acids. Germline V gives CDR1 KGHSH, CDR2 LQKENI. Between the trimmed V and J ends, which lost 5 bases and 5 bases, there was a span of 23 bases.

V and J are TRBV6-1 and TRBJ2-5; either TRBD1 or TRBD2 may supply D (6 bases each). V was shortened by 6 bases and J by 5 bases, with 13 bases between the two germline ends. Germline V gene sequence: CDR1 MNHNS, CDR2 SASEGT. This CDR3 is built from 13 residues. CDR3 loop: CASRRGTVETQYF. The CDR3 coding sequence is TGTGCCAGCAGAAGGGGGACTGTGGAGACCCAGTACTTC.

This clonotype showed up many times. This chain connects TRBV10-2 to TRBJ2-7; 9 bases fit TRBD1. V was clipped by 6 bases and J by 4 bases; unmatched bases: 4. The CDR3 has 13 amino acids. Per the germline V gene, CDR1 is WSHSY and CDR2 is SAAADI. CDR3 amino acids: CASSRDRVYEQYF. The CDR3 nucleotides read TGCGCCAGCAGCCGGGACAGGGTGTACGAGCAGTACTTC.

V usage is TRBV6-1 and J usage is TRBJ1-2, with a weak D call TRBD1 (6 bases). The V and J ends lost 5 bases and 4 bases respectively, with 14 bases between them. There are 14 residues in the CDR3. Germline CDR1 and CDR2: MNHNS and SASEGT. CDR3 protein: CASSRDIRFYGYTF. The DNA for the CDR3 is TGTGCCAGCAGTCGGGACATCCGTTTCTATGGCTACACCTTC.

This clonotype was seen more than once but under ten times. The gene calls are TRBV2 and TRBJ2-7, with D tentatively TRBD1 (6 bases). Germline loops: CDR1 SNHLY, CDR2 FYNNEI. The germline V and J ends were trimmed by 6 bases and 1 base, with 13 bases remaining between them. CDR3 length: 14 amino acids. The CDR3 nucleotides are TGTGCCAGCAGACCGAACGGACAGTCCTACGAGCAGTACGTC. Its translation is CASRPNGQSYEQYV.

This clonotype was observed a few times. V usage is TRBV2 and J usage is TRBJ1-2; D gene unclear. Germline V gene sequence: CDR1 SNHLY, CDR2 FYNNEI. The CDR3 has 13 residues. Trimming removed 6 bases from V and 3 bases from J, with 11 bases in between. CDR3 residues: CASRLQEDYGYTF. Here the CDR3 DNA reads TGTGCCAGCAGGCTCCAGGAGGACTATGGCTACACCTTC.

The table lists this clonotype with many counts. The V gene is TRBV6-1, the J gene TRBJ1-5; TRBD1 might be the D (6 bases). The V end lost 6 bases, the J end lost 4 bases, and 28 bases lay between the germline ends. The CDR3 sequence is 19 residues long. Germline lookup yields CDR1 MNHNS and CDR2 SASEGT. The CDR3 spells CASRARTGTDWLGNQPQHF. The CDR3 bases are TGTGCCAGCAGAGCCCGAACAGGGACGGATTGGCTGGGGAATCAGCCCCAGCATTTT.

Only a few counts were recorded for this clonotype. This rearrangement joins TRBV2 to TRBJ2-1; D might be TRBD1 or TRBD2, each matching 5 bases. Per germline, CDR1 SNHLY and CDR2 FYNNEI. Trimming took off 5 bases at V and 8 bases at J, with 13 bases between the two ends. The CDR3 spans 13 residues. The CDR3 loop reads CASSPIGDHEQFF. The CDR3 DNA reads TGTGCCAGCAGTCCCATTGGGGACCATGAGCAGTTCTTC.